This TCR beta chain was recovered during a study of blood T cell repertoires in COVID-19. Across the whole study: T cells, B-cell-depleted T cells, or PBMCs supplied cDNA or gDNA.

The CDR3 runs 19 residues. Losses at the gene ends were 0 bases for V and 0 bases for J; bases not matched to a gene: 13. Germline CDR1 MGHRA, CDR2 YSYEKL. Authors' processing steps: It was from reference gene primer amplification that nucleated cell counts were estimated. Clones were read by immunoSEQ multiplex PCR, and TCRdb kept only the in-frame ones, dropping some. V, J and clone size reflect that table, while D and trimming were determined from the DNA. The sample includes some 120,000 clones, 80% to 90% of them seen just once. This sequence was found in a woman aged 45-59 years with active or convalescent COVID-19. The chain couples TRBV4-1 to TRBJ1-2; 7 bases match TRBD1. Input material: peripheral blood. The CDR3 bases are TGCGCCAGCAGCCAAGATATTGGCAAAGGGGGCTTAGCTAACTATGGCTACACCTTC. It translates to CASSQDIGKGGLANYGYTF.